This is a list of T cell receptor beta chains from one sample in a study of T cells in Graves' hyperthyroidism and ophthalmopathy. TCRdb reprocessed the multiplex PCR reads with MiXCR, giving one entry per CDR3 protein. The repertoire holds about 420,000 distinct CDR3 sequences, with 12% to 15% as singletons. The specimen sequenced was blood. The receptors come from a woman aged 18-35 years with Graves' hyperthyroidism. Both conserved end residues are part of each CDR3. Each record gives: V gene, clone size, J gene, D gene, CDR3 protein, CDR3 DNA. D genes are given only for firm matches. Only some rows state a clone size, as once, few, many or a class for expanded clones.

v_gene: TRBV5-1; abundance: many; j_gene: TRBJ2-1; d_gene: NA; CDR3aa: CASSLGAGVLHNEQFF; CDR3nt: TGCGCCAGCAGCTTGGGGGCAGGGGTGCTACACAATGAGCAGTTCTTC
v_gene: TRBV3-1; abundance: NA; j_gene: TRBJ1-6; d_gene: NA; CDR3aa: CASSQRQQLSPLHF; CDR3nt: TGTGCCAGCAGCCAACGACAACAGCTTTCACCCCTCCACTTT
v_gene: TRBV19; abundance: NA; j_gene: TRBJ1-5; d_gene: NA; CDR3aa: CASSMLDRLSQPQHF; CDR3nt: TGTGCCAGTAGTATGCTGGACAGACTTTCTCAGCCCCAGCATTTT
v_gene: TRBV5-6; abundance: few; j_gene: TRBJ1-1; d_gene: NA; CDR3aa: CASSLGFGAEAFF; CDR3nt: TGTGCCAGCAGCTTAGGCTTCGGCGCTGAAGCTTTCTTT
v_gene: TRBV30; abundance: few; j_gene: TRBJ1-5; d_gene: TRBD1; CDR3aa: CAWSQDRSNQPQHF; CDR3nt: TGTGCCTGGAGTCAGGACAGGAGCAATCAGCCCCAGCATTTT
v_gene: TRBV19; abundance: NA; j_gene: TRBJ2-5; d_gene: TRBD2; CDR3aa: CASSGLAGGIYQETQYF; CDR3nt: TGTGCCAGTAGTGGACTAGCGGGAGGTATTTACCAAGAGACCCAGTACTTC
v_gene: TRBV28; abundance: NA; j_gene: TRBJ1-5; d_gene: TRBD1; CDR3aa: CASFLKGQGDQPQHF; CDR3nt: TGTGCCAGCTTTTTAAAAGGACAGGGTGATCAGCCCCAGCATTTT
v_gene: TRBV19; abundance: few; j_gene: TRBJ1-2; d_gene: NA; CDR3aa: CASTTSDGRGGYTF; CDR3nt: TGTGCCAGTACGACCTCGGACGGGCGAGGTGGCTACACCTTC
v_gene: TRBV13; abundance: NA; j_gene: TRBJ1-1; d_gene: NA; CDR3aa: CASRLSRRLNTEAFF; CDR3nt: TGTGCCAGCAGGTTGTCCAGGAGACTGAACACTGAAGCTTTCTTT
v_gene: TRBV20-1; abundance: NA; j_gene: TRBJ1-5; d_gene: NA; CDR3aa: CSARIPWAPQPQHF; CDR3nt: TGCAGTGCTAGAATCCCTTGGGCCCCCCAGCCCCAGCATTTT
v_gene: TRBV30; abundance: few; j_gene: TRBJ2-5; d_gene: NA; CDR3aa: CAGTLRQGGQQTQYF; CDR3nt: TGTGCCGGGACGTTGCGACAGGGAGGTCAACAGACCCAGTACTTC
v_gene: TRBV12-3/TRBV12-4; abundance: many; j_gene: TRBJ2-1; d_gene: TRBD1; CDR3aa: CASSSDRSSYNEQFF; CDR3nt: TGTGCCAGCAGTTCGGACAGGAGCTCCTACAATGAGCAGTTCTTC
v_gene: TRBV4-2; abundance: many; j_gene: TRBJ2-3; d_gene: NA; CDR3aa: CASSQDLARGTDTQYF; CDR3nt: TGTGCCAGCAGCCAAGATCTAGCGAGGGGGACAGATACGCAGTATTTT